This T cell receptor (beta chain) was recovered during a study of blood T cell repertoires in COVID-19. As for the study in general: Italy, Spain and the United States were the sources of the convalescent and acute COVID-19 samples.

Sequencing used immunoSEQ multiplex PCR; TCRdb keeps in-frame clones, though not all of them. The sample records 200,000 or so clones, more than 65% being singletons. All recovered Cohort 3 donors got two negative PCRs, got clearance, or saw symptom resolution. Germline lookup yields CDR1 MNHEY and CDR2 SVGEGT. Trimming shortened V by 3 bases and J by 0 bases, and 15 bases separated the two germline ends. There are 16 residues in the CDR3. This chain links TRBV6-2 or TRBV6-3 with TRBJ2-7; a weak D match, TRBD1 (5 bases). The clonotype was recovered from a man in his forties or fifties who had recovered from COVID-19. Sequencing was carried out using PBMCs or T cells enriched from blood (not recorded which). CDR3 sequence: CASSYYLGAGSYEQYF. The CDR3 DNA is TGTGCCAGCAGTTATTATCTTGGGGCCGGCTCCTACGAGCAGTACTTC.